A selection of T cell receptor beta chains follows, all from one sample in a study of cytomegalovirus exposure and HLA in healthy donors. Here immunoSEQ multiplex PCR was the method, and the copy in TCRdb shows in-frame clones only, minus some. The sample yields some 130,000 clones, 75% to 85% seen once. Material: PBMCs. All receptors come from a female donor in good health and CMV-seropositive. Each CDR3 is given with its conserved first and last residue. A D gene is named only where the DNA matches it firmly. Clone size is shown for a subset of rows, as once, few, many or a class of expanded clone.

len	v_gene	d_gene	abundance	j_gene	CDR3nt	CDR3aa
16	TRBV6-6	-	few	TRBJ2-4	TGTGCCAGCAGTCCCCCGACACCGCTAGCCAAAAACATTCAGTACTTC	CASSPPTPLAKNIQYF
12	TRBV19	TRBD2	few	TRBJ2-1	TGTGCCAGTAGAGCGGGAGATCATGAGCAGTTCTTC	CASRAGDHEQFF
13	TRBV19	-	-	TRBJ1-3	TGTGCCACCTCAGGGATCTCTGGAAACACCATATATTTT	CATSGISGNTIYF
14	TRBV6-5	-	-	TRBJ1-6	TGTGCCAGCAGTTCCTCAGGGGTTCGATCACCCCTCCACTTT	CASSSSGVRSPLHF
14	TRBV6-5	-	once	TRBJ2-1	TGTGCCAGCAGTTTGGGGCGGTCGGACAATGAGCAGTTCTTC	CASSLGRSDNEQFF
13	TRBV4-2	-	-	TRBJ2-5	TGTGCCAGCAGTCCTACGGTCAGGGAGACCCAGTACTTC	CASSPTVRETQYF
15	TRBV5-1	-	-	TRBJ2-3	TGCGCCAGCAGCTTGGCCGGGAAGTACCCAGATACGCAGTATTTT	CASSLAGKYPDTQYF
15	TRBV18	-	-	TRBJ2-1	TGTGCCAGCTCACCACTGACGGGAGTGGGGCCTGAGCAGTTCTTC	CASSPLTGVGPEQFF
12	TRBV11-2	-	few	TRBJ1-2	TGTGCCAGCAGCTCCCAGGACTATGGCTACACCTTC	CASSSQDYGYTF
17	TRBV11-1	-	-	TRBJ1-4	TGTGCCAGCAGCTCCAGTTTTCAGGGCGCAACTAATGAAAAACTGTTTTTT	CASSSSFQGATNEKLFF
14	TRBV15	-	few	TRBJ1-2	TGTGCCACCAGCAGAGATACTGCTAACTATGGCTACACCTTC	CATSRDTANYGYTF
20	TRBV29-1	-	few	TRBJ2-3	TGCAGCGTTGAAAGTTGGACAGGGGGATCCCTAGCGGGAGAGGCAGATACGCAGTATTTT	CSVESWTGGSLAGEADTQYF
13	TRBV9	-	-	TRBJ1-1	TGTGCCAGCAGCGGGGGCGGAGACACTGAAGCTTTCTTT	CASSGGGDTEAFF
15	TRBV5-4	TRBD1	-	TRBJ2-4	TGTGCCAGCAGCTTGGGAGGGGGCGAGAAAAACATTCAGTACTTC	CASSLGGGEKNIQYF
14	TRBV10-1	-	few	TRBJ1-1	TGCGCCAGCAGGAAGGCCCGGGAGGGCACTGAAGCTTTCTTT	CASRKAREGTEAFF
17	TRBV7-9	TRBD2	once	TRBJ2-3	TGTGCCAGCAGCTTAACAAGGACTAGCGGGAGTTCAGATACGCAGTATTTT	CASSLTRTSGSSDTQYF
15	TRBV6-5	-	-	TRBJ1-2	TGTGCCAGCTCCACATCGGCGGGACTCCATGGAGGCTACACCTTC	CASSTSAGLHGGYTF
16	TRBV6-4	-	few	TRBJ2-6	TGTGCCAGCAGTGACTCGGCCAGCTCTGGGGCCAACGTCCTGACTTTC	CASSDSASSGANVLTF
15	TRBV11-2	-	-	TRBJ2-1	TGTGCCAGCAGCTTAGTAAGTAGTAGCGGAAATGAGCAGTTCTTC	CASSLVSSSGNEQFF
13	TRBV19	TRBD1	-	TRBJ1-1	TGTGCCACTCAGGGGGACAAAGGCACTGAAGCTTTCTTT	CATQGDKGTEAFF
15	TRBV7-9	TRBD2	-	TRBJ2-5	TGTGCCAGCAGCCACGGTCTAGCGGGAGGAGAGACCCAGTACTTC	CASSHGLAGGETQYF
12	TRBV11-2	-	-	TRBJ1-1	TGTGCCAGCAGCTTATCCCTGGAGAGAGCTTTCTTT	CASSLSLERAFF
14	TRBV10-3	-	few	TRBJ1-2	TGTGCCATCAGTGAGAATAGGGATTCGGGAGGCTACACCTTC	CAISENRDSGGYTF
13	TRBV25-1	-	-	TRBJ1-2	TGTGCCAGCAGTGGGGCAGGGAGGTTTGGCTACACCTTC	CASSGAGRFGYTF
14	TRBV27	TRBD1	-	TRBJ2-7	TGTGCCAGCAGTGGGTCGACAGGGGGCTACGAGCAGTACTTC	CASSGSTGGYEQYF
13	TRBV30	-	once	TRBJ1-5	TGTGCCTGGAGTGTGGTAGGGGATCAGCCCCAGCATTTT	CAWSVVGDQPQHF
16	TRBV27	TRBD2	-	TRBJ2-1	TGTGCCAGCAGTTTGTGGAGCGGGAGGGCCGACAATGAGCAGTTCTTC	CASSLWSGRADNEQFF
15	TRBV7-6	TRBD1	-	TRBJ1-2	TGTGCCAGCAGCTTAGCGGCCGGGACAGTTCATGGCTACACCTTC	CASSLAAGTVHGYTF
16	TRBV5-1	TRBD2	-	TRBJ2-6	TGCGCCAGCATGCCGGGGGGGTCCTCTGGGGCCAACGTCCTGACTTTC	CASMPGGSSGANVLTF
15	TRBV5-4	TRBD1	-	TRBJ2-2	TGTGCCAGCAGCTTCAGGGGGCGCGACACCGGGGAGCTGTTTTTT	CASSFRGRDTGELFF
15	TRBV27	-	-	TRBJ1-4	TGTGCCAGCGGGGATGTTTGGGGAGGAGAGGAAAAACTGTTTTTT	CASGDVWGGEEKLFF
14	TRBV2	-	few	TRBJ1-6	TGTGCCAGCAGTGAAGCTTTGCGGAGCTTCGCCCTCCACTTT	CASSEALRSFALHF
15	TRBV5-4	-	-	TRBJ2-2	TGTGCCAGCAGCTTGTACCGGGATAACACCGGGGAGCTGTTTTTT	CASSLYRDNTGELFF